The 28 T cell receptor beta chains listed next were all sequenced from one sample in a study of cytomegalovirus exposure and HLA in healthy donors (dated by TCRdb to 2016 to 2017). The library was built by means of the immunoSEQ multiplex PCR assay. A mixture of 60 forward primers for TCR Vbeta segments and 13 reverse primers for TCR Jbeta segments was used in the multiplex PCR. The clones in this table, taken by TCRdb from immuneACCESS, are in-frame only. Not every clone is retained; where verified, under half of the shortfall comes from an unresolved V gene, and the cause of the rest is unknown. For this sample there are under 170,000 clones; around 74% appear just once. The ten largest clonotypes hold roughly 6% of the sample. The sample consisted of PBMCs. The receptors were sampled from a man in his fifties in good health and CMV-seropositive.

The V call is TRBV30, the J call TRBJ1-2, with D perhaps TRBD1 (6 bases). Germline V gene data show CDR1 as GTSNPN and CDR2 as SVGIG (reference sequence). This CDR3 has 15 amino acids. Trimming removed 2 bases at V and 4 bases at J, with 17 bases between. The CDR3 spells CAWSQQEGGSYGYTF. CDR3 nucleotides: TGTGCCTGGAGTCAACAGGAAGGGGGATCCTATGGCTACACCTTC.

This sequence joins TRBV29-1 and TRBJ1-2; D is undetermined. The CDR3 has 11 residues. V gave up 4 bases and J gave up 6 bases, with 9 bases separating them. CDR1 and CDR2 from the germline V gene are SQVTM and ANQGSEA. CDR3 residues: CSVGVEDGYTF. Here the CDR3 DNA reads TGCAGCGTTGGGGTTGAGGATGGCTACACCTTC.

The chain links TRBV5-8 to TRBJ2-3; 14 bases match TRBD2. The V and J ends lost 3 bases and 5 bases, in that order; junction bases with no gene match: 5. Looked up from germline, CDR1 is SGHTS and CDR2 is YDEGEE. The CDR3 runs to 16 residues. This CDR3 reads CASSSWTSGRLDTQYF. As DNA, the CDR3 is TGTGCCAGCAGCTCGTGGACTAGCGGGAGGTTAGATACGCAGTATTTT.

This clone appeared once. Relative to the germline gene, one junction end is altered; a read error may explain this. The chain couples TRBV29-1 to TRBJ2-2, with TRBD1 identical over 7 bases. Germline values: CDR1 SQVTM, CDR2 ANQGSEA. The length of the CDR3 is 12 residues. CDR3 in DNA: TGCAGCGCGACAGGGAACGCCGGGGAGCTGTTTTTT. It encodes CSATGNAGELFF.

In its sample, this clone was seen a few times. The chain links TRBV5-4 to TRBJ1-6; 11 nucleotides agree with TRBD1. The junction had 10 bases not matched to a gene; V was cut back by 4 bases and J by 10 bases. The CDR3 is made up of 16 amino acids. Germline-derived CDR1 and CDR2 are SGHNT and YYREEE (reference sequence). The CDR3: CASSPGQGAQGSPLHF. Here the CDR3 DNA reads TGTGCCAGCAGCCCCGGACAGGGGGCGCAGGGGTCACCCCTCCACTTT.

The chain has TRBV7-8 and TRBJ2-1; D is possibly TRBD1 (6 bases). The V and J ends lost 0 bases and 8 bases respectively, with 17 bases between them. The germline gives CDR1 SGHVS, CDR2 FQNEAQ. CDR3 size: 16 residues. CDR3 region: CASSLAQNTGIHEQFF. The CDR3, as DNA: TGTGCCAGCAGCTTAGCGCAAAATACAGGGATCCATGAGCAGTTCTTC.

The V and J genes are TRBV5-1 and TRBJ2-1; 12 positions match TRBD1. Germline loops: CDR1 SGHRS, CDR2 YFSETQ. The V and J ends lost 3 bases and 6 bases, in that order; junction bases with no gene match: 7. There are 16 residues in the CDR3. The CDR3 nucleotides are TGCGCCAGCAGCTCTCGGCCGGGACAGGGGGCCAATGAGCAGTTCTTC. It yields the protein CASSSRPGQGANEQFF.

Only one count was recorded for this clone. The genes are TRBV27 and TRBJ2-1; D ambiguous. Germline CDR1 reads MNHEY; CDR2 reads SMNVEV (reference sequence). The length of the CDR3 is 11 residues. V lost 5 bases and J 8 bases, leaving 7 bases between the germline ends. The CDR3 bases are TGTGCCAGCAGTCAGCGACATGAGCAGTTCTTC. The encoded protein is CASSQRHEQFF.

This clone came up once. V is TRBV28 and J is TRBJ2-3, with a possible D match to TRBD1 (6 bases). There are 14 residues in the CDR3. V was cut by 5 bases and J by 0 bases, with 9 bases left in between. Germline values: CDR1 MDHEN, CDR2 SYDVKM. CDR3 residues: CASSPGHSTDTQYF. In DNA, the CDR3 is TGTGCCAGCAGTCCGGGACACAGCACAGATACGCAGTATTTT.

This clone was observed a few times. This chain connects TRBV6-5 to TRBJ2-7; D may be TRBD2 (6 bases). With 4 bases removed from V and 3 bases from J, the gap between germline ends came to 16 bases. Germline-derived CDR1 and CDR2 are MNHEY and SVGAGI. The length of the CDR3 is 15 residues. The CDR3: CASSFRVEGGYEQYF. CDR3 coding DNA: TGTGCCAGCAGTTTCCGTGTGGAGGGAGGCTACGAGCAGTACTTC.

Points on this clone: This sample also contains other DNA sequences that code for the same CDR3. The rearrangement uses TRBV29-1 and TRBJ1-1, with D unclear. This CDR3 is 13 amino acids long. V was cut by 4 bases and J by 1 base, with 10 bases left in between. Germline assignment: CDR1 SQVTM and CDR2 ANQGSEA. The CDR3 is CSVGGGTNTEAFF. In nucleotides, the CDR3 is TGCAGCGTTGGAGGAGGTACGAACACTGAAGCTTTCTTT. The full variable domain, its missing parts supplied by reference TRBV29-1 and TRBJ1-1, is SAVISQKPSRDICQRGTSLTIQCQVDSQVTMMFWYRQQPGQSLTLIATANQGSEATYESGFVIDKFPISRPNLTFSTLTVSNMSPEDSSIYLCSVGGGTNTEAFFGQGTRLTVV.

The chain is built from TRBV5-1 and TRBJ1-4; D is unclear. The V end was cut by 1 base, the J end by 8 bases, with 9 bases between. Germline lookup yields CDR1 SGHRS and CDR2 YFSETQ. CDR3 length: 13 residues. CDR3 sequence reads: CASSLRPGEKLFF. The CDR3 coding sequence is TGCGCCAGCAGCTTGAGGCCGGGGGAAAAACTGTTTTTT.

This rearrangement joins TRBV5-4 to TRBJ2-7; D is possibly TRBD2 (7 bases). In germline, CDR1 is SGHNT, CDR2 YYREEE (reference sequence). The CDR3 loop spans 15 amino acids. V was cut by 0 bases and J by 5 bases, with 15 bases left in between. The CDR3 sequence: CASSLGAGAQHEQYF. The CDR3 DNA reads TGTGCCAGCAGCTTGGGCGCGGGGGCGCAGCACGAGCAGTACTTC.

The CDR3 here is CASTDGGRQEMNTEAFF. DNA for the CDR3: TGTGCCAGCACCGATGGGGGTAGACAGGAAATGAACACTGAAGCTTTCTTT. The chain joins TRBV28 to TRBJ1-1, with a weak D call TRBD1 (6 bases). The V and J ends lost 7 bases and 0 bases respectively, with 21 bases between them. From germline, CDR1 is MDHEN and CDR2 SYDVKM. CDR3 length: 17 amino acids. Drawing the rest from reference TRBV28 and TRBJ1-1, the complete variable domain is DVKVTQSSRYLVKRTGEKVFLECVQDMDHENMFWYRQDPGLGLRLIYFSYDVKMKEKGDIPEGYSVSREKKERFSLILESASTNQTSMYLCASTDGGRQEMNTEAFFGQGTRLTVV.

This clone has only one observation. V usage is TRBV30 and J usage is TRBJ2-2; D call uncertain. Germline CDR1 and CDR2: GTSNPN and SVGIG (reference sequence). The germline V and J ends were trimmed by 5 bases and 6 bases, with 10 bases remaining between them. The length of the CDR3 is 12 residues. CDR3 in amino acids: CAWEPVSGELFF. The CDR3 DNA sequence: TGTGCCTGGGAGCCCGTTTCCGGGGAGCTGTTTTTT.

V is TRBV30 and J is TRBJ2-2, with a weak D call TRBD1 (5 bases). CDR3 length: 13 residues. The V end lost 5 bases, the J end lost 1 base, and 8 bases lay between the germline ends. The V gene's germline CDR1 is GTSNPN and CDR2 SVGIG (reference sequence). CDR3 loop: CAWGAENTGELFF. In DNA, the CDR3 is TGTGCCTGGGGGGCTGAGAACACCGGGGAGCTGTTTTTT.

V is TRBV28 and J is TRBJ2-7, with D hard to call. V lost 2 bases and J lost 3, with 8 bases in between. The CDR3 is made up of 13 amino acids. Germline V lookup: CDR1 MDHEN, CDR2 SYDVKM. Here the CDR3 reads CASSLRLYYEQYF. The CDR3 DNA reads as TGTGCCAGCAGTTTACGTTTGTACTACGAGCAGTACTTC.

The chain joins TRBV29-1 to TRBJ2-1; 9 bases match TRBD1. The trim removed 7 bases at V and 8 bases at J, leaving 12 bases unmatched. Germline V gives CDR1 SQVTM, CDR2 ANQGSEA. CDR3 length: 14 amino acids. In nucleotides, the CDR3 is TGCAGCGCGCTCGGGACAGGGACGAACCATGAGCAGTTCTTC. Protein: CSALGTGTNHEQFF.

The V gene is TRBV11-2, the J gene TRBJ2-1, with 7 nucleotides matching TRBD2. The germline V gene encodes CDR1 SGHAT and CDR2 FQNNGV. The CDR3 contains 14 residues. Trimming removed 1 base from V and 9 bases from J; junction bases left unmatched: 6. Here the CDR3 DNA reads TGTGCCAGCAGCTTAGCCGGGCTAGCGGTTGAGCAGTTCTTC. Translating it yields CASSLAGLAVEQFF. The full variable domain, completed using reference TRBV11-2 and TRBJ2-1, is EAGVAQSPRYKIIEKRQSVAFWCNPISGHATLYWYQQILGQGPKLLIQFQNNGVVDDSQLPKDRFSAERLKGVDSTLKIQPAKLEDSAVYLCASSLAGLAVEQFFGPGTRLTVL.

This chain links TRBV7-9 with TRBJ1-3; D not resolved. Germline V gene sequence: CDR1 SEHNR, CDR2 FQNEAQ (reference sequence). The V end lost 5 bases, the J end lost 4 bases, and 15 bases lay between the germline ends. This CDR3 is built from 15 residues. CDR3 protein: CASSQKREMGNTIYF. Written as DNA, the CDR3 is TGTGCCAGCAGCCAGAAGCGGGAAATGGGAAACACCATATATTTT. Full variable domain (missing parts from reference TRBV7-9 and TRBJ1-3): DTGVSQNPRHKITKRGQNVTFRCDPISEHNRLYWYRQTLGQGPEFLTYFQNEAQLEKSRLLSDRFSAERPKGSFSTLEIQRTEQGDSAMYLCASSQKREMGNTIYFGEGSWLTVV.

This chain connects TRBV4-2 to TRBJ2-4; 11 bases are shared with TRBD2. The CDR3 length is 18 residues. CDR1 is LGHNA, CDR2 YNFKEQ, per germline. Unmatched junction bases numbered 8, after V lost 4 bases and J lost 0 bases. CDR3 nucleotides: TGTGCCAGCAGCCTAGGGACTAGCGGAAACGCAGCCAAAAACATTCAGTACTTC. Amino acid sequence: CASSLGTSGNAAKNIQYF.

V and J are TRBV19 and TRBJ2-2; possible D gene TRBD1, 5 bases. V dropped 5 bases and J dropped 6 bases, with 13 bases sitting between them. CDR1 is LNHDA, CDR2 SQIVND, per germline (reference sequence). There are 14 residues in the CDR3. The CDR3 DNA reads TGTGCCAGTAGTCCTTCAGGGCAGGCCGGGGAGCTGTTTTTT. Encoded protein: CASSPSGQAGELFF.

The CDR3 nucleotides read TGTGCCAGCGGGGACCAGGGGGTTTGGAAAGCTTTCTTT. Its protein product is CASGDQGVWKAFF. V usage is TRBV6-1 and J usage is TRBJ1-1; TRBD1 matches 7 bases. Germline-derived CDR1 and CDR2 are MNHNS and SASEGT. The CDR3 runs to 13 residues. Trimming cost V 8 bases and J 9 bases; bases outside gene matches: 12.

The genes are TRBV5-1 and TRBJ1-6; maybe TRBD1 (6 bases). CDR3 length: 17 residues. Germline CDR1 SGHRS, CDR2 YFSETQ. The ends were cut back, 4 bases at V and 4 bases at J, with 18 bases in the middle. In DNA form, the CDR3 reads TGCGCCAGCAGCCAAGACAGGAACTCGGGGTATAATTCACCCCTCCACTTT. This translates into CASSQDRNSGYNSPLHF. Filled out from reference TRBV5-1 and TRBJ1-6, the complete variable domain reads KAGVTQTPRYLIKTRGQQVTLSCSPISGHRSVSWYQQTPGQGLQFLFEYFSETQRNKGNFPGRFSGRQFSNSRSEMNVSTLELGDSALYLCASSQDRNSGYNSPLHFGNGTRLTVT.

CDR3 sequence (DNA): TGTGCCACCAGCAGAGATTACCCTAGCGGCTCCTACAATGAGCAGTTCTTC. Residues: CATSRDYPSGSYNEQFF. The chain couples TRBV15 to TRBJ2-1, with 7 bases identical to TRBD2. The CDR3 runs 17 residues. The germline V gene encodes CDR1 LNHNV and CDR2 YYDKDF (reference sequence). The junction had 5 bases not matched to a gene; V was cut back by 0 bases and J by 0 bases.

This clone was seen once. This rearrangement joins TRBV15 to TRBJ2-5, with D possibly TRBD2 on 6 matching bases. Trimming cost V 0 bases and J 5 bases, with 7 bases left between them. The CDR3 covers 13 residues. Germline CDR1 and CDR2: LNHNV and YYDKDF (reference sequence). The chain's CDR3 is CATSRELAETQYF. The CDR3 nucleotides read TGTGCCACCAGCAGAGAACTAGCTGAGACCCAGTACTTC.

A few counts support this clone. The chain recombines TRBV5-1 with TRBJ1-2; 7 bases match TRBD1. Germline CDR1 is SGHRS and CDR2 is YFSETQ. J was trimmed by 4 bases and V by 7 bases; bases with no gene match: 10. This CDR3 has 14 residues. CDR3 protein: CASGVGDSSYGYTF. The CDR3, as DNA: TGCGCCAGCGGAGTCGGGGACAGTTCCTATGGCTACACCTTC.

The chain has TRBV9 and TRBJ2-7; the D gene is possibly TRBD2 (6 bases). CDR3 length: 13 amino acids. Looked up from germline, CDR1 is SGDLS and CDR2 is YYNGEE. V was trimmed by 0 bases and J by 2 bases, leaving 6 bases between them. CDR3 loop: CASSVGLAYEQYF. In DNA form, the CDR3 reads TGTGCCAGCAGCGTAGGACTAGCCTACGAGCAGTACTTC.